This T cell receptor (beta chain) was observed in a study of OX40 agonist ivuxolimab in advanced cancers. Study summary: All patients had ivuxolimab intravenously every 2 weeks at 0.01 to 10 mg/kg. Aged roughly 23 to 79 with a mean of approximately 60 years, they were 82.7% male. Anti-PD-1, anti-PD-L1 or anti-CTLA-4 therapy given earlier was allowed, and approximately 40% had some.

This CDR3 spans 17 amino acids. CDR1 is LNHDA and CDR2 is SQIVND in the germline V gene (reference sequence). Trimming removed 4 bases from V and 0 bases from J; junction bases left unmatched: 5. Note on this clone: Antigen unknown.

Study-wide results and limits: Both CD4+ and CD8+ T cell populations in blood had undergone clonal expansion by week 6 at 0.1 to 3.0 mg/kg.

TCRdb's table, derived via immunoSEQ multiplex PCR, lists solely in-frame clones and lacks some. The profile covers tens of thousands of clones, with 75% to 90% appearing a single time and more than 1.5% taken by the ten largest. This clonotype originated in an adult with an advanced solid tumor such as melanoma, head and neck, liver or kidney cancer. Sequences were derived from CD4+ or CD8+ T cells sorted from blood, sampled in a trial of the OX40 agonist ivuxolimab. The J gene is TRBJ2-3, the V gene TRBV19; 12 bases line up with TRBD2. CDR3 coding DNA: TGTGCCAGTAGTACCGGACTAGCGGGGATGAGCACAGATACGCAGTATTTT. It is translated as CASSTGLAGMSTDTQYF.